A selection of T cell receptor beta chains follows, all from one sample in a study of T cell changes during pregnancy in multiple sclerosis. The protocol was immunoSEQ multiplex PCR, while the TCRdb copy is restricted to in-frame clones and leaves out a portion. The data contain 39,000 or so clones, around 90% of them singletons. Material: CD8+ T cells from peripheral blood mononuclear cells, obtained in the first trimester of pregnancy. These receptor sequences come from a female donor with multiple sclerosis, enrolled in a pregnancy study. Each CDR3 is given without its conserved first and last residue.

v_gene | CDR3aa
TRBV7-9 | ASSPIAGIRNEQF
TRBV29-1 | SVLTGQETQY
TRBV5-1 | ASSSVGRAGTQY
TRBV5-1 | ASSFRGQNTEAF
TRBV15 | ATSREFASGGLTDTQY
TRBV4-3 | ASSQVSPGTNYGYT
TRBV19 | ASSIGAGDYEQY
TRBV6-1 | ASSLQGTAF
TRBV18 | ASSPDRENTEAF
TRBV4-3 | ASSTSLRGETGELF
TRBV6-1 | ASSDGRTYEQY
TRBV2 | AISPGQETPLH
TRBV7-6 | ASSPQSDRPDTQY
TRBV13 | ASSLGATSVYGYT
TRBV5-1 | ASSLGGLARSYNEQF
TRBV5-6 | ASSLETATYYNEQF
TRBV9 | ASSVEETEAF